The clone carrying this T cell receptor (beta chain) appeared many times. Its antigen is currently unknown. V was clipped by 4 bases and J by 0 bases, with 23 bases between them. CDR3 length: 19 residues. Germline CDR1 reads SGHRS; CDR2 reads YFSETQ. The data were taken from a study of neurological immune-mediated disorders. Preparation of the unsorted libraries drew on 2 million PBMCs stored at -80 C. Study outcomes and limitations: The most TCR clonal expansion was seen in HTLV-1-associated myelopathy, whereas the least was seen in multiple sclerosis, below the level in healthy controls.

Synthesis of cDNA was performed by 5'RACE using 10-nucleotide random UMIs. Every sequencing run drew on 15-18 subjects and yielded over 180 million TCR-beta sequences. TCRdb called the 5' RACE reads again in MiXCR, with one record for every CDR3 protein. The sample includes around 50,000 distinct CDR3 sequences, over 15% seen only once; the top ten take about 4.2%. This clonotype was sampled from a man in his 60s in good health. The sample taken for sequencing was PBMCs. The chain combines TRBV5-1 with TRBJ1-5, with a tentative D call TRBD1 (5 bases). The CDR3 coding sequence is TGCGCCAGCAGCGCGACCTTAGCCCGGGACGGTTATAGCAATCAGCCCCAGCATTTT. Protein: CASSATLARDGYSNQPQHF.